This TCR beta chain was profiled in a study of T-cell reconstitution after alpha-beta-depleted transplantation in children. V was clipped by 5 bases and J by 2 bases; unmatched bases: 9. Germline V gene data show CDR1 as SGHKS and CDR2 as YYEKEE (reference sequence). This CDR3 has 15 residues. Preparing the TCRbeta library involved the use of unique molecular identifiers. TCRdb re-derived calls from the PCR reads in MiXCR, one entry per CDR3 protein. The sample includes some 200,000 distinct CDR3 sequences, roughly 15% seen only once; the top ten take less than 15%. The J gene is TRBJ2-7, the V gene TRBV5-5, with 8 nucleotides matching TRBD2. This sequence was found in a human donor who donated a stem cell graft to a child with acute lymphoblastic leukemia. Sequencing used PBMCs from the stem cell graft donor, obtained from the stem cell graft. This CDR3 reads CASSQSGSPTYEQYF. The CDR3 DNA sequence: TGTGCCAGCAGTCAGAGCGGGAGCCCAACCTACGAGCAGTACTTC.